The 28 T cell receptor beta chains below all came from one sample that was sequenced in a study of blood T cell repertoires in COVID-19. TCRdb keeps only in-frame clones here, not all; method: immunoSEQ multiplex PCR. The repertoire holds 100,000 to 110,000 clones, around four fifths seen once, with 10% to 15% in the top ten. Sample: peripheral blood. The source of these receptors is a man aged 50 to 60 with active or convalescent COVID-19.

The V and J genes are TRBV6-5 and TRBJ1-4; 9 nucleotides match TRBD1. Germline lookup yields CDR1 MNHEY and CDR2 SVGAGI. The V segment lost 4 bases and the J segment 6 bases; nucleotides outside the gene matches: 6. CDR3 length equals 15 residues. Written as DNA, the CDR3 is TGTGCCAGCAGTTTTTGGGACAGGGTAGATGAAAAACTGTTTTTT. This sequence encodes CASSFWDRVDEKLFF.

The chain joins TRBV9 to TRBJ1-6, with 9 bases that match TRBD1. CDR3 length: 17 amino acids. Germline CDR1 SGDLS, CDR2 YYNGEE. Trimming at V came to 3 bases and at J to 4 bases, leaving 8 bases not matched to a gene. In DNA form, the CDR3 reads TGTGCCAGCAGCGCCCGAACAGGGGGCAGTTATAATTCACCCCTCCACTTT. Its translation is CASSARTGGSYNSPLHF.

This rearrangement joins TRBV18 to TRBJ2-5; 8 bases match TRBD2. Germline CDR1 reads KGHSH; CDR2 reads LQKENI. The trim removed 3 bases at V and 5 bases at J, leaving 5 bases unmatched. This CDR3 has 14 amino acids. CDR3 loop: CASSPTSVDETQYF. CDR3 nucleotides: TGTGCCAGCTCACCGACTAGCGTTGATGAGACCCAGTACTTC.

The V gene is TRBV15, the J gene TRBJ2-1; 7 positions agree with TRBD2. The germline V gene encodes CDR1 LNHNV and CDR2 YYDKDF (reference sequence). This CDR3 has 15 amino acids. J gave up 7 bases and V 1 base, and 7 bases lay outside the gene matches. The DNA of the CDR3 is TGTGCCACCAGCAGAGGTAGCGGGTTGACAAATGAGCAGTTCTTC. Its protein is CATSRGSGLTNEQFF.

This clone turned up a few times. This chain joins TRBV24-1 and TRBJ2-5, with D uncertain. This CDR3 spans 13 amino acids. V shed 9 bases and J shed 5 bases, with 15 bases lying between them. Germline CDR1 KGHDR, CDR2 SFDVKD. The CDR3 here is CATGLVGTETQYF. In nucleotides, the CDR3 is TGTGCCACCGGCCTAGTAGGTACGGAGACCCAGTACTTC.

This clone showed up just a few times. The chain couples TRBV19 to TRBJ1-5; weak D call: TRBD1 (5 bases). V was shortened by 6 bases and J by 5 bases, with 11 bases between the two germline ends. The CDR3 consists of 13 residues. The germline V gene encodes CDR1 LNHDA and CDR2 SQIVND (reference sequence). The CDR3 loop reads CASSRVLDQPQHF. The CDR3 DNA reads TGTGCCAGTAGCAGGGTTCTGGATCAGCCCCAGCATTTT.

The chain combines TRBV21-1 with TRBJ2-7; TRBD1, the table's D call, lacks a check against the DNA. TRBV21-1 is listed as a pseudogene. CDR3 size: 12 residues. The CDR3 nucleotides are TGTGCCAGCAGCAAAACAGGGGTCGAGCAGTACTTC. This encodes CASSKTGVEQYF.

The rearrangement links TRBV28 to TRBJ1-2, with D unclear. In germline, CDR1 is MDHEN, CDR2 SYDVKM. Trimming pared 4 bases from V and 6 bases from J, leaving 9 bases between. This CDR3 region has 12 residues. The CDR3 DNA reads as TGTGCCAGCAGTTATCCCCCCAATGGCTACACCTTC. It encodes CASSYPPNGYTF.

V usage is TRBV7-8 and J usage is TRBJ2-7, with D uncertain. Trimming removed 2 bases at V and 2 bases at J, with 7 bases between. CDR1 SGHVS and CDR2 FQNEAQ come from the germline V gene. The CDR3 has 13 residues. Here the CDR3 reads CASSLSETYEQYF. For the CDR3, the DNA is TGTGCCAGCAGCTTATCGGAGACCTACGAGCAGTACTTC.

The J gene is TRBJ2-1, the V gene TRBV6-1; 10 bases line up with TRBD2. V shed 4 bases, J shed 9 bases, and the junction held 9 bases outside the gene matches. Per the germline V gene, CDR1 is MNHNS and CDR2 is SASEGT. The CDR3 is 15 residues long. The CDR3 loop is CASSARASGSSEQFF. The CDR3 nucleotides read TGTGCCAGCAGTGCCAGGGCTAGCGGGAGCAGTGAGCAGTTCTTC.

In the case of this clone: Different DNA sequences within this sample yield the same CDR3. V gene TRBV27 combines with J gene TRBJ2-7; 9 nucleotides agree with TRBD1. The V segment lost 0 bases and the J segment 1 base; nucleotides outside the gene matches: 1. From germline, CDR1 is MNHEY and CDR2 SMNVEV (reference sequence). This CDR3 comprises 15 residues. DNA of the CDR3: TGTGCCAGCAGTTTATCGGGACAGGGATCCTACGAGCAGTACTTC. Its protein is CASSLSGQGSYEQYF.

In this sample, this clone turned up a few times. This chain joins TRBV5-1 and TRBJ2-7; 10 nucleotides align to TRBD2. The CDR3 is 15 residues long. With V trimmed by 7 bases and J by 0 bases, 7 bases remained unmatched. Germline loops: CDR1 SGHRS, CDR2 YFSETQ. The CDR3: CASAQLAGYSYEQYF. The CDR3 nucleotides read TGCGCCAGCGCCCAACTAGCGGGGTACTCCTACGAGCAGTACTTC.

The CDR3 DNA is TGCGCCAGCAGCCCAGGGGGCTTGTCTTATTCACCCCTCCACTTT. Translation gives CASSPGGLSYSPLHF. This sequence joins TRBV5-1 and TRBJ1-6, with 8 bases fitting TRBD1. The ends lost 4 bases at V and 8 bases at J; junction bases unmatched: 8. Germline loops: CDR1 SGHRS, CDR2 YFSETQ. The CDR3 consists of 15 residues.

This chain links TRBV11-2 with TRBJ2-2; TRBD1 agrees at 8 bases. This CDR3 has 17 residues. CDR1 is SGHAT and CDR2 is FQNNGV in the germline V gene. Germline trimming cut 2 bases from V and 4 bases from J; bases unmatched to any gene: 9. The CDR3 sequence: CASSLRGWQGATGELFF. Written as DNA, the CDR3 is TGTGCCAGCAGCTTAAGGGGTTGGCAGGGGGCCACCGGGGAGCTGTTTTTT.

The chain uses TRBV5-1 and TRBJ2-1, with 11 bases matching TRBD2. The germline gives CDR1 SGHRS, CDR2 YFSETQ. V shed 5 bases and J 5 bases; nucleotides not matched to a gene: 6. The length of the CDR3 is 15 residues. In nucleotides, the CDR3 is TGCGCCAGCAGGATGGGACTAGCGGTAAACAATGAGCAGTTCTTC. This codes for CASRMGLAVNNEQFF.

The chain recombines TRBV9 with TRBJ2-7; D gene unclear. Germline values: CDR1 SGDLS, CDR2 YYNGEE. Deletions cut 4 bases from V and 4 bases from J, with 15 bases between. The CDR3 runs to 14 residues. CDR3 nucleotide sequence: TGTGCCAGCAGCTTCAGCAGAGACTCGTACGAGCAGTACTTC. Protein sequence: CASSFSRDSYEQYF.

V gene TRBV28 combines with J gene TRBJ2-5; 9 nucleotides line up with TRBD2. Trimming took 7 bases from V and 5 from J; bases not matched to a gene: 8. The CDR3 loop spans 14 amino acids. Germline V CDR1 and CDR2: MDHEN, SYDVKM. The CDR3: CASNPSGTRETQYF. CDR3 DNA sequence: TGTGCCAGCAATCCTAGCGGGACTCGTGAGACCCAGTACTTC.

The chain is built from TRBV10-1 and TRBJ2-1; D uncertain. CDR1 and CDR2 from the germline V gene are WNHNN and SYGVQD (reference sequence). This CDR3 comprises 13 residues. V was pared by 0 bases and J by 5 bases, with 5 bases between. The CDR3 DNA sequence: TGCGCCAGCAGTGAGTCAGAGGACAATGAGCAGTTCTTC. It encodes CASSESEDNEQFF.

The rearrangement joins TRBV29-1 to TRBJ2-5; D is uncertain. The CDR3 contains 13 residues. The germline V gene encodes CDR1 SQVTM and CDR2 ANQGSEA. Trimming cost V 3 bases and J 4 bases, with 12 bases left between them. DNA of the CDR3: TGCAGCGTTGAGGTTCAGATTCGAGAGACCCAGTACTTC. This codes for CSVEVQIRETQYF.

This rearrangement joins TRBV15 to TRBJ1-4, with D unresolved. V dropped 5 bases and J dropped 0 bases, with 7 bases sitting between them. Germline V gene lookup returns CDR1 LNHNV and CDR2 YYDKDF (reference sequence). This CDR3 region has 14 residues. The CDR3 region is CATSLFATNEKLFF. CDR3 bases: TGTGCCACCAGCTTATTTGCAACTAATGAAAAACTGTTTTTT.

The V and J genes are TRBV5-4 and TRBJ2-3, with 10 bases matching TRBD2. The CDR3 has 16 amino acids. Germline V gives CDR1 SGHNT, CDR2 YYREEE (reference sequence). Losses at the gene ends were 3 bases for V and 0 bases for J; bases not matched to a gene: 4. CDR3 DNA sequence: TGTGCCAGCAGCTCCTTACTAGCGGGAAGCACAGATACGCAGTATTTT. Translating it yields CASSSLLAGSTDTQYF.

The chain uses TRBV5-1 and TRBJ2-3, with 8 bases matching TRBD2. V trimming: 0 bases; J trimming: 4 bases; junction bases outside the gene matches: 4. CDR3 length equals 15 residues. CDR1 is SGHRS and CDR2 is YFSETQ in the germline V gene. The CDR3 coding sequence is TGCGCCAGCAGCTTGGCGGGAGGGCCTTCAGATACGCAGTATTTT. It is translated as CASSLAGGPSDTQYF. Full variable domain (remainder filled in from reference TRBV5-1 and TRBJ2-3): KAGVTQTPRYLIKTRGQQVTLSCSPISGHRSVSWYQQTPGQGLQFLFEYFSETQRNKGNFPGRFSGRQFSNSRSEMNVSTLELGDSALYLCASSLAGGPSDTQYFGPGTRLTVL.

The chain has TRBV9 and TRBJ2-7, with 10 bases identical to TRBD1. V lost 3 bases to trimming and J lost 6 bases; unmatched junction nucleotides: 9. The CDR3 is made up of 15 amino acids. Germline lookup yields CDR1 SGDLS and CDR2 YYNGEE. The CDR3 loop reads CASSAASGTGAEQYF. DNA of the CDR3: TGTGCCAGCAGCGCAGCTTCCGGGACAGGGGCCGAGCAGTACTTC.

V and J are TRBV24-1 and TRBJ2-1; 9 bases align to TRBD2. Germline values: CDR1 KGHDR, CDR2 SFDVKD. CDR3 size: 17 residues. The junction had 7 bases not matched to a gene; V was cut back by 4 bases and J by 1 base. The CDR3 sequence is CATSEGTSRYSYNEQFF. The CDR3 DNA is TGTGCCACCAGTGAGGGGACTAGCCGTTATTCCTACAATGAGCAGTTCTTC.

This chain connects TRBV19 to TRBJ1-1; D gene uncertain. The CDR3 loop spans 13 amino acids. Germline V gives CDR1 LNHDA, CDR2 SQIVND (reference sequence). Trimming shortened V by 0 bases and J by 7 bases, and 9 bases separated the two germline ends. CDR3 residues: CASSIDLVGEAFF. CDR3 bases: TGTGCCAGTAGTATAGATCTCGTCGGTGAAGCTTTCTTT. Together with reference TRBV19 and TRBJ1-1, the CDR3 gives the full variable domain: DGGITQSPKYLFRKEGQNVTLSCEQNLNHDAMYWYRQDPGQGLRLIYYSQIVNDFQKGDIAEGYSVSREKKESFPLTVTSAQKNPTAFYLCASSIDLVGEAFFGQGTRLTVV.

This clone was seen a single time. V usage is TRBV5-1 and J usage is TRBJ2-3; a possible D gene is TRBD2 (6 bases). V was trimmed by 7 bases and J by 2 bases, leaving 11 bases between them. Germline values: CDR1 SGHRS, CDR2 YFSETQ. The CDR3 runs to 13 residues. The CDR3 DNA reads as TGCGCCAGCCGAAGGACTACCACAGATACGCAGTATTTT. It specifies CASRRTTTDTQYF.

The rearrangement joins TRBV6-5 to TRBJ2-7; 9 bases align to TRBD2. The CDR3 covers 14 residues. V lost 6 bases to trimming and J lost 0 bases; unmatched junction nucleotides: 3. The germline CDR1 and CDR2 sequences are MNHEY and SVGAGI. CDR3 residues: CASSPAGGSYEQYF. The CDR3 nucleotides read TGTGCCAGCAGCCCAGCGGGGGGCTCCTACGAGCAGTACTTC.

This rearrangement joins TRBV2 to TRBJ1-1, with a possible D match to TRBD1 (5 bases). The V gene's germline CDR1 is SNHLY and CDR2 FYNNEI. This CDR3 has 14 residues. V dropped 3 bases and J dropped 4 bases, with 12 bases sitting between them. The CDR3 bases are TGTGCCAGCAGTGAGGGGGAGGTGGGCACTGAAGCTTTCTTT. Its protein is CASSEGEVGTEAFF.